This section outlines one T cell receptor beta chain sequence together with its context. The antigen remains undetermined. The CDR3 covers 16 residues. The germline V gene encodes CDR1 KGHSH and CDR2 LQKENI. V was pared by 3 bases and J by 0 bases, with 3 bases of the junction left unmatched. Findings and limits, study-wide: Tumor memory CD4+ T cell TCR gene usage clustered with blood and lymph node memory CD4+ cells and lymph node naive CD4+ cells. Tumor Treg TCRs overlapped most with tumor naive CD4+ cells.

Via MiXCR, TCRdb re-called the 5' RACE reads, giving one row per CDR3 protein. The sample has roughly 44,000 distinct CDR3 sequences; just under 30% are singletons. The chain has TRBV18 and TRBJ2-4; 9 positions agree with TRBD2. The sequenced material came from memory CD4+ T cells sorted from a lymph node. This sample's subset: memory CD4+ T cells, CD4+CD45RO+CD25-. This TCR came from a female donor with breast cancer. The CDR3 here is CASSPAGGGAKNIQYF. The CDR3 nucleotides are TGTGCCAGCTCACCCGCGGGAGGGGGAGCCAAAAACATTCAGTACTTC. Together with reference TRBV18 and TRBJ2-4, the CDR3 gives the full variable domain: NAGVMQNPRHLVRRRGQEARLRCSPMKGHSHVYWYRQLPEEGLKFMVYLQKENIIDESGMPKERFSAEFPKEGPSILRIQQVVRGDSAAYFCASSPAGGGAKNIQYFGAGTRLSVL.